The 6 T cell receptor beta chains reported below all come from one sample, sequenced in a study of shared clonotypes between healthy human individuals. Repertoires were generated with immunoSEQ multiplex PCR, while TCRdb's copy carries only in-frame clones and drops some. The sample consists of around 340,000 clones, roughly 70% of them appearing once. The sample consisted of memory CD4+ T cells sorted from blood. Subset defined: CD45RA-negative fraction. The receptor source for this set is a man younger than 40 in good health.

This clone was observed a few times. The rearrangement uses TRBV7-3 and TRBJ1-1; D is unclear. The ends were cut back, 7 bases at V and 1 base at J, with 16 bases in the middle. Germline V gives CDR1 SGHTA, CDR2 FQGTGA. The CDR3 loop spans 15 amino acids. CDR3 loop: CASTKLPGGNTEAFF. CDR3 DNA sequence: TGTGCCAGCACCAAACTCCCGGGAGGGAACACTGAAGCTTTCTTT. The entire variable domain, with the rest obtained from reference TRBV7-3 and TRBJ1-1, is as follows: GAGVSQTPSNKVTEKGKYVELRCDPISGHTALYWYRQSLGQGPEFLIYFQGTGAADDSGLPNDRFFAVRPEGSVSTLKIQRTERGDSAVYLCASTKLPGGNTEAFFGQGTRLTVV.

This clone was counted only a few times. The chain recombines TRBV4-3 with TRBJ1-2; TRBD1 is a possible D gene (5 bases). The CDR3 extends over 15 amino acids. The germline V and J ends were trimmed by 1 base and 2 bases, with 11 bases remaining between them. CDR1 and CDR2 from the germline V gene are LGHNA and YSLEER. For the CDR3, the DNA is TGCGCCAGCAGCCAAGGGATTTCAGGGAACTATGGCTACACCTTC. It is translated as CASSQGISGNYGYTF.

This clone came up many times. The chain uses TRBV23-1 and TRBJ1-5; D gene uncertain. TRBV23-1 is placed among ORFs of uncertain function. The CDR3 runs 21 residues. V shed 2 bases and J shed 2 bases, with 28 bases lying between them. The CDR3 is CASSQPTELMECVLCNQPQHF. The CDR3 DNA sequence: TGCGCCAGCAGTCAACCAACCGAGCTTATGGAGTGTGTATTGTGCAATCAGCCCCAGCATTTT.

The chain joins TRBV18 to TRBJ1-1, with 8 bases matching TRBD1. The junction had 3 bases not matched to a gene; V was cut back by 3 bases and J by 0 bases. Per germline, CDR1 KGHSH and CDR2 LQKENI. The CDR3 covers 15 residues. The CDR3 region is CASSPDRAMNTEAFF. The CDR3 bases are TGTGCCAGCTCACCGGACAGGGCAATGAACACTGAAGCTTTCTTT.

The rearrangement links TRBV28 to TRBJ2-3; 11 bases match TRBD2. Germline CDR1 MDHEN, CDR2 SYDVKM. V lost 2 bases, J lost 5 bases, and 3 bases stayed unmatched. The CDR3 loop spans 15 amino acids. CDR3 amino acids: CASSLTSGRIDTQYF. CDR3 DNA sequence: TGTGCCAGCAGTTTAACTAGCGGGAGAATAGATACGCAGTATTTT. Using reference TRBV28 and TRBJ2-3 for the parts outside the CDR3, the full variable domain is DVKVTQSSRYLVKRTGEKVFLECVQDMDHENMFWYRQDPGLGLRLIYFSYDVKMKEKGDIPEGYSVSREKKERFSLILESASTNQTSMYLCASSLTSGRIDTQYFGPGTRLTVL.

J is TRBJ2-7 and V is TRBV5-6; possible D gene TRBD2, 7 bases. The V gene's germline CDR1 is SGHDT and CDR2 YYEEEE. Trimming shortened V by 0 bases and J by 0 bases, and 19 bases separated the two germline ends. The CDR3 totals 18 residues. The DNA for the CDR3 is TGTGCCAGCAGCTTGGGGAAACAGGGAGGGCTAACCTCCTACGAGCAGTACTTC. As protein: CASSLGKQGGLTSYEQYF.